This TCR beta chain came from a study of blood T cell repertoires in COVID-19. In the study overall: Acute and convalescent COVID-19 specimens originated in the United States, Italy and Spain. PBMCs, B-cell-depleted T cells, or T cells were the source of the cDNA or gDNA that made up the material.

In germline, CDR1 is LGHDT, CDR2 YNNKEL (reference sequence). The CDR3 loop spans 17 amino acids. The V gene end was trimmed by 2 bases and the J gene end by 10 bases; junction bases not matched to a gene: 12. How the authors handled the data: By means of reference gene primer amplification, nucleated cell counts were estimated. Sequencing was performed with immunoSEQ multiplex PCR; in TCRdb, only in-frame clones are kept and a portion is missing. Clone size and the V and J calls come from that table; the DNA yielded D and trimming. The data hold 350,000 to 400,000 clones, with more than 75% observed a single time. Individuals drawn from around 25 US areas were roughly 18 to 95 years old.

The sample was PBMCs or T cells enriched from blood (not recorded which). This TCR was recovered from a woman in her late teens or twenties who had recovered from COVID-19. This chain uses TRBV3-1 (or the pseudogene TRBV3-2) with TRBJ2-1; 12 positions agree with TRBD2. The CDR3 reads CASSQIGGLAGGGEQFF. The CDR3 DNA reads as TGTGCCAGCAGCCAAATTGGCGGGCTAGCGGGGGGGGGAGAGCAGTTCTTC.